This T cell receptor (beta chain) was profiled in a study of radiation and T cells in renal cell carcinoma. Profiling relied on immunoSEQ multiplex PCR, and the TCRdb table lists in-frame clones only, not all of them. Of some 97,000 clones in the sample, 70% to 85% were seen once. About this clone itself: The antigen remains undetermined.

Time point: blood 4 weeks post-SBRT, at nephrectomy. Stated treatment: 15 Gy SBRT to primary tumor, nephrectomy 4 weeks later. Nephrectomy followed 15 Gy stereotactic body radiation by 4 weeks. After SBRT, blood was collected at 2 and 4 weeks, plus baseline. V was clipped by 5 bases and J by 4 bases; unmatched bases: 8. CDR1 and CDR2 from the germline V gene are PRHDT and FYEKMQ (reference sequence). CDR3 length: 15 residues. Study-level results: No pretreatment tumor biopsies were available for baseline clonotypes.

The specimen was blood, collected from a patient whose treatment included radiotherapy and nephrectomy. The chain is built from TRBV13 and TRBJ1-1; 9 bases are a match to TRBD1. The origin of this receptor is a man between 60 and 75 years old with renal cell carcinoma. CDR3 sequence: CASSLTGGRSTEAFF. CDR3 coding DNA: TGTGCCAGCAGCCTTACAGGGGGCCGGTCCACTGAAGCTTTCTTT.